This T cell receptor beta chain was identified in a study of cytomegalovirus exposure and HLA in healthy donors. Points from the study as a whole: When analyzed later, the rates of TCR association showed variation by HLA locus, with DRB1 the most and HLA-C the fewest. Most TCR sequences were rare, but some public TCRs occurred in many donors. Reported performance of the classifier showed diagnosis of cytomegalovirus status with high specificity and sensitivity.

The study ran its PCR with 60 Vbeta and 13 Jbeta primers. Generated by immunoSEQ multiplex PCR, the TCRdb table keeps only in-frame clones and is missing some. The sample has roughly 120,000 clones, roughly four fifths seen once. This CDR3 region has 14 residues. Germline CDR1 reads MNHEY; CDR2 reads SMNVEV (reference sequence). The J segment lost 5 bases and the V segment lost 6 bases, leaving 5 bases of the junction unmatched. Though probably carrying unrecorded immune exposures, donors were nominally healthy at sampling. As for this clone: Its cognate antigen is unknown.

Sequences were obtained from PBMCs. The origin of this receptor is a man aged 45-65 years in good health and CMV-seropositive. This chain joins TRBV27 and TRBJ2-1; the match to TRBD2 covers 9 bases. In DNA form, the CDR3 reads TGTGCCAGCAGGGCGGGAGGGGTGAACAATGAGCAGTTCTTC. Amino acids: CASRAGGVNNEQFF.